The 21 T cell receptor beta chains in this list originate from one sample, sequenced in a study of T cells after yellow fever vaccination. TCRdb processed the 5' RACE reads anew with MiXCR; each CDR3 protein has one entry. The sample carries some 300,000 distinct CDR3 sequences, under 9% recorded once. Specimen: CD4+ T cells sorted from PBMCs, collected 5 days after the yellow fever booster vaccination. All receptors derive from a man aged 18 to 29 who received the YFV17D yellow fever vaccine.

This clonotype was counted a few times. The chain recombines TRBV20-1 with TRBJ1-6, with 10 nucleotides matching TRBD1. Per germline, CDR1 DFQATT and CDR2 SNEGSKA (reference sequence). With 3 bases clipped from V and 7 bases from J, the junction kept 6 bases outside the gene matches. CDR3 size: 15 residues. As DNA, the CDR3 is TGCAGTGCTAGCGCTACGGGACAGGGGAATTCACCCCTCCACTTT. Translated, it gives CSASATGQGNSPLHF.

This clonotype appeared once. The chain uses TRBV7-8 and TRBJ2-5, with unresolved D. The CDR3 extends over 14 amino acids. From germline, CDR1 is SGHVS and CDR2 FQNEAQ. Between the trimmed V and J ends, which lost 7 bases and 1 base, there was a span of 13 bases. The CDR3 DNA reads as TGTGCCAGCACCCCCACCCCACCCCAAGAGACCCAGTACTTC. Translated, it gives CASTPTPPQETQYF.

The chain has TRBV7-2 and TRBJ2-6; 7 nucleotides align to TRBD2. The CDR3 is 16 amino acids. Germline CDR1 SGHTA, CDR2 FQGNSA. With V trimmed by 5 bases and J by 0 bases, 4 bases remained unmatched. CDR3 nucleotides: TGTGCCAGCAGCCAGGCGGGAGCCTCTGGGGCCAACGTCCTGACTTTC. As protein: CASSQAGASGANVLTF.

This clonotype was picked up many times. The rearrangement joins TRBV5-1 to TRBJ2-5, with TRBD2 identical over 11 bases. The CDR3 loop spans 16 amino acids. Unmatched junction bases numbered 5, after V lost 0 bases and J lost 4 bases. The germline gives CDR1 SGHRS, CDR2 YFSETQ. The CDR3 nucleotides are TGCGCCAGCAGCTTGGCCCGTCTAGCGGGGGGAGAGACCCAGTACTTC. This gives the protein CASSLARLAGGETQYF. Full variable domain (missing parts from reference TRBV5-1 and TRBJ2-5): KAGVTQTPRYLIKTRGQQVTLSCSPISGHRSVSWYQQTPGQGLQFLFEYFSETQRNKGNFPGRFSGRQFSNSRSEMNVSTLELGDSALYLCASSLARLAGGETQYFGPGTRLLVL.

This chain connects TRBV7-4 to TRBJ2-5; possibly TRBD1 for D (5 bases). The germline V and J ends were trimmed by 2 bases and 3 bases, with 13 bases remaining between them. Germline V CDR1 and CDR2: SGHVT, SQSDAQ. CDR3 length: 15 residues. DNA for the CDR3: TGTGCCAGCAGCTTACCATTGACAGCGAAAGAGACCCAGTACTTC. It yields the protein CASSLPLTAKETQYF.

The chain has TRBV11-2 and TRBJ2-5; no definite D call. V dropped 4 bases and J dropped 1 base, with 10 bases sitting between them. CDR1 SGHAT and CDR2 FQNNGV come from the germline V gene. The CDR3 loop spans 14 amino acids. CDR3 loop: CASSYYKGQETQYF. CDR3 DNA: TGTGCCAGCAGCTACTACAAGGGCCAAGAGACCCAGTACTTC.

This sequence joins TRBV7-2 and TRBJ2-7; no firm D call. Trimming left V 1 base short and J 3 bases short, with 7 bases between. This CDR3 has 13 amino acids. Germline V gives CDR1 SGHTA, CDR2 FQGNSA. CDR3 in amino acids: CASSLGANYEQYF. CDR3 coding DNA: TGTGCCAGCAGCTTAGGGGCGAACTACGAGCAGTACTTC.

This sequence joins TRBV2 and TRBJ1-6; weak D call: TRBD1 (6 bases). Trimming pared 8 bases from V and 0 bases from J, leaving 14 bases between. The germline V gene has CDR1 SNHLY and CDR2 FYNNEI. This CDR3 has 16 amino acids. CDR3 DNA sequence: TGTGCCAGCCGGACAGATCCGGGCTCCTATAATTCACCCCTCCACTTT. The encoded protein is CASRTDPGSYNSPLHF.

The J gene is TRBJ1-6, the V gene TRBV5-1, with D perhaps matching TRBD1 (5 bases). The CDR3 loop spans 14 amino acids. V lost 4 bases and J 5 bases, leaving 10 bases between the germline ends. Germline V CDR1 and CDR2: SGHRS, YFSETQ. CDR3 in DNA: TGCGCCAGCAGCCCAGGACAAGATAATTCACCCCTCCACTTT. Translating gives CASSPGQDNSPLHF.

This clonotype was seen a handful of times. The chain couples TRBV12-3 or TRBV12-4 to TRBJ2-7, with D uncertain. Trimming pared 2 bases from V and 7 bases from J, leaving 9 bases between. The CDR3 consists of 12 residues. The CDR3 nucleotides read TGTGCCAGCAGTTTATCCGGACGGGAGCAGTACGTC. This translates into CASSLSGREQYV.

The chain joins TRBV7-9 to TRBJ2-1, with a tentative D call TRBD2 (6 bases). V lost 2 bases and J lost 7, with 18 bases in between. Germline assignment: CDR1 SEHNR and CDR2 FQNEAQ (reference sequence). This CDR3 is built from 16 residues. The CDR3 spells CASSLTLGLALNEQFF. CDR3 in DNA: TGTGCCAGCAGCTTAACTCTCGGGCTAGCGTTAAATGAGCAGTTCTTC. The full variable domain, its missing parts supplied by reference TRBV7-9 and TRBJ2-1, is DTGVSQNPRHKITKRGQNVTFRCDPISEHNRLYWYRQTLGQGPEFLTYFQNEAQLEKSRLLSDRFSAERPKGSFSTLEIQRTEQGDSAMYLCASSLTLGLALNEQFFGPGTRLTVL.

This chain joins TRBV4-3 and TRBJ1-6; D is undetermined. CDR1 LGHNA and CDR2 YSLEER come from the germline V gene. The ends were cut back, 3 bases at V and 7 bases at J, with 13 bases in the middle. The length of the CDR3 is 15 residues. The CDR3 nucleotides are TGCGCCAGCAGCCAGGCCATGGTGGAGAATTCACCCCTCCACTTT. Residues: CASSQAMVENSPLHF.

The chain employs TRBV5-5 and TRBJ1-2, with 7 bases fitting TRBD1. Germline CDR1 SGHKS, CDR2 YYEKEE (reference sequence). The CDR3 runs 19 residues. Unmatched junction bases numbered 18, after V lost 4 bases and J lost 0 bases. CDR3 coding DNA: TGTGCCAGCAGCCCTTTGGTGGCAGGGGGTCGAGTCACTAACTATGGCTACACCTTC. It codes for CASSPLVAGGRVTNYGYTF.

The chain uses TRBV28 and TRBJ2-4; D could derive from TRBD1 or TRBD2 (5 bases each). V was cut by 6 bases and J by 7 bases, with 13 bases left in between. Germline V lookup: CDR1 MDHEN, CDR2 SYDVKM. CDR3 length: 13 residues. For the CDR3, the DNA is TGTGCCAGCAGCACCGGGACGCAGAACATTCAGTACTTC. Protein sequence: CASSTGTQNIQYF.

The rearrangement links TRBV7-2 to TRBJ2-3; D remains unclear. The CDR3 loop spans 14 amino acids. Germline assignment: CDR1 SGHTA and CDR2 FQGNSA. Trimming pared 5 bases from V and 3 bases from J, leaving 12 bases between. For the CDR3, the DNA is TGTGCCAGCAGCCCCTCCCGGGTGACAGATACGCAGTATTTT. It specifies CASSPSRVTDTQYF.

This clonotype occurred a few times. The chain links TRBV20-1 to TRBJ1-2; 7 positions match TRBD1. The CDR3 runs 12 residues. Germline CDR1 DFQATT, CDR2 SNEGSKA (reference sequence). The V and J ends lost 5 bases and 7 bases, in that order; junction bases with no gene match: 7. The CDR3 DNA sequence: TGCAGTGCTTTGGAGGGGGCGGTTGGCTACACCTTC. Its protein is CSALEGAVGYTF.

V usage is TRBV7-2 and J usage is TRBJ2-2; perhaps TRBD2 as D (6 bases). The V gene lost 6 bases and the J gene lost 6 bases, with 8 bases spanning the gap. CDR1 SGHTA and CDR2 FQGNSA come from the germline V gene. The CDR3 is 12 amino acids. The DNA for the CDR3 is TGTGCCAGCAGGACTAGGGCCGGGGAGCTGTTTTTT. This translates into CASRTRAGELFF.

This chain joins TRBV4-1 and TRBJ1-5; D is unresolved. Germline V CDR1 and CDR2: MGHRA, YSYEKL. Trimming took off 1 base at V and 4 bases at J, with 11 bases between the two ends. CDR3 length: 15 residues. The DNA for the CDR3 is TGCGCCAGCAGCCAAGTGGTATCGGGGAATCAGCCCCAGCATTTT. Protein: CASSQVVSGNQPQHF.

This clonotype was seen a handful of times. The chain employs TRBV21-1 and TRBJ2-7; TRBD1 is the table's D call and was not checked against the DNA. TRBV21-1 is reported as a pseudogene. The CDR3 consists of 12 residues. CDR3 nucleotide sequence: TGTGCCAGCAGTCCCGGGGGGGGCGAGCAGTACGTC. Translated, it gives CASSPGGGEQYV.

The CDR3 DNA reads as TGCGCCAGCAGCCAAGGTGGGCCGGGACAGGGGGCAGATACGCAGTATTTT. This codes for CASSQGGPGQGADTQYF. This sequence joins TRBV4-3 and TRBJ2-3; TRBD1 matches 11 bases. Looked up from germline, CDR1 is LGHNA and CDR2 is YSLEER. The CDR3 runs 17 residues. The trim removed 1 base at V and 4 bases at J, leaving 7 bases unmatched.

This clonotype was recorded many times. The chain combines TRBV7-8 with TRBJ2-4, with a possible D match to TRBD1 (6 bases). Trimming stripped 5 bases from V and 1 base from J, with 18 bases between. The CDR3 spans 17 residues. From germline, CDR1 is SGHVS and CDR2 FQNEAQ. Written as DNA, the CDR3 is TGTGCCAGCAGCGCCCGTAACAGGGTGGTTGCCAAAAACATTCAGTACTTC. Its protein product is CASSARNRVVAKNIQYF.